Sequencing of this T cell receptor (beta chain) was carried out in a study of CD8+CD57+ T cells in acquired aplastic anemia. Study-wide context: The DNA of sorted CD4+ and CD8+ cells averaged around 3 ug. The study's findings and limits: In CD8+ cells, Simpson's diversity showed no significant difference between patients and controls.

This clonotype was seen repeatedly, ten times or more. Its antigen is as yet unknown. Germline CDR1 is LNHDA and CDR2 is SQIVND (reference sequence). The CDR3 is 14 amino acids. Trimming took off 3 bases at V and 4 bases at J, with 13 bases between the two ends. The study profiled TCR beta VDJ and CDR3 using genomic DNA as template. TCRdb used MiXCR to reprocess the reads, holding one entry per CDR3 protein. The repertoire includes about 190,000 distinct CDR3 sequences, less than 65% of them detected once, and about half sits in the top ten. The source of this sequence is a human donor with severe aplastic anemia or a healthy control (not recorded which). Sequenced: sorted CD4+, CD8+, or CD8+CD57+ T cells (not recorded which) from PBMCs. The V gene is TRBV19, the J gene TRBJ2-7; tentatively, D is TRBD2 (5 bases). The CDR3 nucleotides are TGTGCCAGTAGTATCGGAGCTCGGGGATACGAGCAGTACTTC. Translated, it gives CASSIGARGYEQYF.